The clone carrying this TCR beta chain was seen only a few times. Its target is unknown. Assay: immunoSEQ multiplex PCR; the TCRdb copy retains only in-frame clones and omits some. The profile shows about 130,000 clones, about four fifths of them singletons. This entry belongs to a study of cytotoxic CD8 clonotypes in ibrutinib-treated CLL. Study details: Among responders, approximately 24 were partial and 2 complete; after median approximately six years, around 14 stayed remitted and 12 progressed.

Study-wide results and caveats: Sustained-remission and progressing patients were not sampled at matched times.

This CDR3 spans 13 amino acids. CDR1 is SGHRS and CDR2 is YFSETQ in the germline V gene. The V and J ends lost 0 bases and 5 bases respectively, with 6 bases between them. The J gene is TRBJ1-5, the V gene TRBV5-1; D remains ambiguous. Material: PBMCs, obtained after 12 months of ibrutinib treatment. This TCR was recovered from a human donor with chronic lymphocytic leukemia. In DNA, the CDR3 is TGCGCCAGCAGCTTGGCCGGGGATCAGCCCCAGCATTTT. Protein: CASSLAGDQPQHF. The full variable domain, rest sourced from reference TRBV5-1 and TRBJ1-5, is KAGVTQTPRYLIKTRGQQVTLSCSPISGHRSVSWYQQTPGQGLQFLFEYFSETQRNKGNFPGRFSGRQFSNSRSEMNVSTLELGDSALYLCASSLAGDQPQHFGDGTRLSIL.